This TCR beta chain was retrieved from a study of blood T cells in healthy people across ages. The wider study: Capture by template switching was about one barcoded beta molecule per two T cells. Study results and limitations: Roughly linear age-related decline in beta diversity appeared, significant by age approximately 43.

Note on this clonotype: What it binds is unknown. A much larger clone lies one base from this, so it may be a read error.

The V gene lost 4 bases and the J gene lost 7 bases, with 15 bases spanning the gap. The CDR3 runs 13 residues. The germline gives CDR1 SQVTM, CDR2 ANQGSEA. Combining a sample-barcoded 5' primer with a J-beta primer mix, a second PCR ran for 7 to 11 cycles. TCRdb reanalysed the 5' RACE reads using MiXCR and keeps one entry per CDR3 protein. The sample comprises hundreds of thousands of distinct CDR3 sequences, about 51% of which are singletons, and approximately 15% rests with the top ten. Sequenced input: blood. The chain uses TRBV29-1 and TRBJ2-3, with TRBD2 as a possible D gene (6 bases). The TCR comes from a woman aged 80 or over in good health. DNA for the CDR3: TGCAGCGTTGCGGCGGGAAGAGGTAATACGCAGTATTTT. It is translated as CSVAAGRGNTQYF.